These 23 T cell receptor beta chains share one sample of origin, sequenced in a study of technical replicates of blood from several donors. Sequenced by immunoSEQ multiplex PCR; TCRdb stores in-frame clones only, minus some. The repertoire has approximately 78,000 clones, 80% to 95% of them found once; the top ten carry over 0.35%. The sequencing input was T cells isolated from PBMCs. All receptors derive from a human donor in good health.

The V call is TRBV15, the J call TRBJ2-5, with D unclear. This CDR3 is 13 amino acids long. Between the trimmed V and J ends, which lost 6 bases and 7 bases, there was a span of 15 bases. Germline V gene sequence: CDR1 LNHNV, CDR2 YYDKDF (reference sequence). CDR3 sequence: CATRHAPTGTQYF. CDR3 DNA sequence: TGTGCCACCAGACATGCGCCGACGGGGACCCAGTACTTC.

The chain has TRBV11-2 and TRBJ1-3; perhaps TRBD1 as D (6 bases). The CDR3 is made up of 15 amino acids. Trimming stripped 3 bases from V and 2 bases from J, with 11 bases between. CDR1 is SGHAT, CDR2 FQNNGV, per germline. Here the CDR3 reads CASSFGRGTGNTIYF. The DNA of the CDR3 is TGTGCCAGCAGCTTCGGGAGGGGGACTGGAAACACCATATATTTT.

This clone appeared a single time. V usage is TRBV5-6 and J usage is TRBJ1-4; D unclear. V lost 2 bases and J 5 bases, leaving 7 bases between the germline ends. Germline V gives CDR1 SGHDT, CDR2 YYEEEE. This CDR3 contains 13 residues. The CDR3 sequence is CASSFGTNEKLFF. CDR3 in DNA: TGTGCCAGCAGCTTCGGTACCAATGAAAAACTGTTTTTT. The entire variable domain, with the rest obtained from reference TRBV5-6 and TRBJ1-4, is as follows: DAGVTQSPTHLIKTRGQQVTLRCSPKSGHDTVSWYQQALGQGPQFIFQYYEEEERQRGNFPDRFSGHQFPNYSSELNVNALLLGDSALYLCASSFGTNEKLFFGSGTQLSVL.

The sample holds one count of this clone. For the CDR3, the DNA is TGCGCCAGCAGCCAAGATCACGGGGGGATCGCCTACGAGCAGTACTTC. It translates to CASSQDHGGIAYEQYF. The V call is TRBV4-3, the J call TRBJ2-7; 7 positions agree with TRBD2. The CDR3 sequence is 16 residues long. Trimming removed 0 bases from V and 2 bases from J; junction bases left unmatched: 7. The germline V gene encodes CDR1 LGHNA and CDR2 YSLEER.

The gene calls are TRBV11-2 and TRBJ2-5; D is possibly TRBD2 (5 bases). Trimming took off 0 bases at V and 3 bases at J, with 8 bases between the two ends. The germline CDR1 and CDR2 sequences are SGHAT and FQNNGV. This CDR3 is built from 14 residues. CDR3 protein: CASSLEWREETQYF. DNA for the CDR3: TGTGCCAGCAGCTTAGAGTGGCGGGAAGAGACCCAGTACTTC.

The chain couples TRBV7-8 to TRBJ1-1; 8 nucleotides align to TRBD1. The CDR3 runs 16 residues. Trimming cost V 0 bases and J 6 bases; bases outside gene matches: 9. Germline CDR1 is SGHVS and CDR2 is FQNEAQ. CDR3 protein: CASSLARTGGPSEAFF. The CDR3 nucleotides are TGTGCCAGCAGCTTAGCGCGTACAGGGGGGCCTTCTGAAGCTTTCTTT.

The CDR3 region is CASSLGQFTDTQYF. The DNA of the CDR3 is TGCGCCAGCAGCTTGGGACAGTTTACAGATACGCAGTATTTT. The chain is built from TRBV5-1 and TRBJ2-3; D may be TRBD1 (5 bases). This CDR3 region has 14 residues. Germline V gene sequence: CDR1 SGHRS, CDR2 YFSETQ. Deletions cut 0 bases from V and 3 bases from J, with 8 bases between.

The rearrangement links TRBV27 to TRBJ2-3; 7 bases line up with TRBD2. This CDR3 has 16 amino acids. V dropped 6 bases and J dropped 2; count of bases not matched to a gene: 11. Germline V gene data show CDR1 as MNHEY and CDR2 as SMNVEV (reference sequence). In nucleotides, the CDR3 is TGTGCCAGCAGCCCTTCGGCGGGAGAGACCACAGATACGCAGTATTTT. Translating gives CASSPSAGETTDTQYF.

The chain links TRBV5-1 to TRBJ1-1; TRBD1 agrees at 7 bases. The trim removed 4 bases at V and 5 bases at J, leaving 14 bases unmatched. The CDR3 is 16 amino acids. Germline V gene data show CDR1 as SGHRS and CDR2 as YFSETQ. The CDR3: CASSHTGAEIITEAFF. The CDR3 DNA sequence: TGCGCCAGCAGCCATACAGGGGCAGAGATAATTACTGAAGCTTTCTTT. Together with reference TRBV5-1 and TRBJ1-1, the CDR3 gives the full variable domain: KAGVTQTPRYLIKTRGQQVTLSCSPISGHRSVSWYQQTPGQGLQFLFEYFSETQRNKGNFPGRFSGRQFSNSRSEMNVSTLELGDSALYLCASSHTGAEIITEAFFGQGTRLTVV.

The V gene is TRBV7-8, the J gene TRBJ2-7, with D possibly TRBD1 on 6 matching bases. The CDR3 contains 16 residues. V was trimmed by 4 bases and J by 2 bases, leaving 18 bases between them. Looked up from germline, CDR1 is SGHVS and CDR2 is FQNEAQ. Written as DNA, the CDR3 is TGTGCCAGCAGCTCCATCCGGACAGCCGTAACCTACGAGCAGTACTTC. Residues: CASSSIRTAVTYEQYF.

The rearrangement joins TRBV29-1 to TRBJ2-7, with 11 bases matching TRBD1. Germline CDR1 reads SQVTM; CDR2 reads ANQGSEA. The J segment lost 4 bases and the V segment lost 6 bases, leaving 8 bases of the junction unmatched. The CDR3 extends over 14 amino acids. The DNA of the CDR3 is TGCAGCGTGTTGGGACAGGGGGTCGGATACGAGCAGTACTTC. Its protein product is CSVLGQGVGYEQYF.

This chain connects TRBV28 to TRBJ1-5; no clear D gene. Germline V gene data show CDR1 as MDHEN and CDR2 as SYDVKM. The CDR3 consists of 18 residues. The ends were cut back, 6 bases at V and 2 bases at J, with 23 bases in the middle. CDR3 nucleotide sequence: TGTGCCAGCAGCACCCCCGCGGGATCCCTTAGCGGCAATCAGCCCCAGCATTTT. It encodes CASSTPAGSLSGNQPQHF. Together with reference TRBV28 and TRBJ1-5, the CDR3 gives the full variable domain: DVKVTQSSRYLVKRTGEKVFLECVQDMDHENMFWYRQDPGLGLRLIYFSYDVKMKEKGDIPEGYSVSREKKERFSLILESASTNQTSMYLCASSTPAGSLSGNQPQHFGDGTRLSIL.

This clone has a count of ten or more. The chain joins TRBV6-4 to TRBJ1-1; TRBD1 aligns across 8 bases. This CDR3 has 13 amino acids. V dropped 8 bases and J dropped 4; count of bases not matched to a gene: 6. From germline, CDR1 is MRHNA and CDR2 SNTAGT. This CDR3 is CASRDRRGTEAFF. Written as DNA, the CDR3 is TGTGCCAGCCGGGACAGGAGGGGCACTGAAGCTTTCTTT.

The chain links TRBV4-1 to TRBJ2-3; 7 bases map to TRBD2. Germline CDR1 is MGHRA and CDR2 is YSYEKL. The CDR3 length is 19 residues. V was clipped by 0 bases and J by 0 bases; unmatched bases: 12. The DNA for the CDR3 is TGCGCCAGCAGCCAAGATAGCCTAGCGGACCTTCTTAGCACAGATACGCAGTATTTT. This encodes CASSQDSLADLLSTDTQYF.

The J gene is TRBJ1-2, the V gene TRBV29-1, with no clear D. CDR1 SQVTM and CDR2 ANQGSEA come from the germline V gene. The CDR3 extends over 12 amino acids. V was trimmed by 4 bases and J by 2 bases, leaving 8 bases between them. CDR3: CSVVRGNYGYTF. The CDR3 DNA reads TGCAGCGTTGTCCGGGGAAACTATGGCTACACCTTC.

The CDR3 DNA is TGCAGCGTTGGTACAGGCTACGAGCAGTACTTC. Translated, it gives CSVGTGYEQYF. The chain links TRBV29-1 to TRBJ2-7; possibly TRBD1 for D (5 bases). This CDR3 region has 11 residues. V lost 4 bases, J lost 3 bases, and 7 bases lay in between. Germline V gene data show CDR1 as SQVTM and CDR2 as ANQGSEA.

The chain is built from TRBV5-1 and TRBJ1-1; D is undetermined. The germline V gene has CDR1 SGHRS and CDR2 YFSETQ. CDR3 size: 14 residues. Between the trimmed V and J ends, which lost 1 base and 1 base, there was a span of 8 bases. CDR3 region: CASSLKRENTEAFF. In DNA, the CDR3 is TGCGCCAGCAGCTTGAAGAGGGAGAACACTGAAGCTTTCTTT.

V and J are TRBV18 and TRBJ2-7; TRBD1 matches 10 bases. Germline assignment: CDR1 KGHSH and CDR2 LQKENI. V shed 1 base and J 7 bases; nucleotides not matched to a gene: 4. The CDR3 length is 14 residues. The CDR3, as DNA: TGTGCCAGCTCACCACAAGACAGGGGGCTTGAGCAGTACTTC. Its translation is CASSPQDRGLEQYF.

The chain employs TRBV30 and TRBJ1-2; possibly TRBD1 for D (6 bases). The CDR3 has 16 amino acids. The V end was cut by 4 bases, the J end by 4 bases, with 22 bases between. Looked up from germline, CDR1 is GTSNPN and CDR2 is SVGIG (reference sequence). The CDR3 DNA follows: TGTGCCTGGATGGGCGTAGGACAGCCGACTTCCTATGGCTACACCTTC. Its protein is CAWMGVGQPTSYGYTF.

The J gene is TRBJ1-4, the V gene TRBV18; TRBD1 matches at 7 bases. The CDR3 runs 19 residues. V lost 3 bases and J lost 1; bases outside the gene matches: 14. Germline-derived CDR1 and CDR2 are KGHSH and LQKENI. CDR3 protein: CASSPRSQGKRGTNEKLFF. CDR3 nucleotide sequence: TGTGCCAGCTCACCGCGATCACAGGGGAAGAGGGGAACTAATGAAAAACTGTTTTTT.

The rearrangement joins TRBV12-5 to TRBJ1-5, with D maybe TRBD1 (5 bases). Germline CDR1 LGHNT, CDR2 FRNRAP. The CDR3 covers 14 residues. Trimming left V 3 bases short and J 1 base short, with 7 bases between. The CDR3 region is CASGFQGSNQPQHF. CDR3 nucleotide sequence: TGTGCTAGTGGTTTTCAGGGAAGCAATCAGCCCCAGCATTTT.

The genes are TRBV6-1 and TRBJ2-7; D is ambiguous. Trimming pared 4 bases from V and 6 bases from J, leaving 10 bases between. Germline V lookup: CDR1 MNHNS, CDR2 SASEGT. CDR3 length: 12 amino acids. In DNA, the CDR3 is TGTGCCAGCAGTGCAAGATTCAGCGAGCAGTACTTC. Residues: CASSARFSEQYF.

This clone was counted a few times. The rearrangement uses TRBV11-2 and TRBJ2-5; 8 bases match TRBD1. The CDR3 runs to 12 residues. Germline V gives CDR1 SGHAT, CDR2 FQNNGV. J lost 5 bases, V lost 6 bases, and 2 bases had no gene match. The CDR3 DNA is TGTGCCAGCAGTTGGACAGGGGAGACCCAGTACTTC. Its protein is CASSWTGETQYF. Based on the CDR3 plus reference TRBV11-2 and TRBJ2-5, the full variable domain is EAGVAQSPRYKIIEKRQSVAFWCNPISGHATLYWYQQILGQGPKLLIQFQNNGVVDDSQLPKDRFSAERLKGVDSTLKIQPAKLEDSAVYLCASSWTGETQYFGPGTRLLVL.